Sequencing of this T cell receptor (beta chain) was carried out in a study of T cells expressing NK-cell markers. About the study: Among the eight sequenced donors, seven tested HCMV-seropositive and one tested seronegative. General observations from the study: In a handful of donors, these clonotypes also led the CD3+CD56-NKG2C+ fraction. In a group of 5 to 7 donors, dominant NKG2C+ clonotypes represented 1.0-7.0% of CD8+ T cells.

Of note for this clonotype: Antigen specificity is unknown.

TCRdb processed the 5' RACE reads again and assigns one entry to each CDR3 protein, with no DNA. Its table records about 400,000 distinct CDR3 sequences. CDR3 length: 16 residues. Germline CDR1 is MGHRA and CDR2 is YSYEKL. The chain recombines TRBV4-1 with TRBJ2-5; no DNA is available, so the TRBD1 call from TCRdb remains unchecked. The specimen was blood T cells: a sorted CD56 or NKG2C T cell subset, CD4+ or CD8+ T cells, or bulk PBMC T cells (not recorded which). The sequence was collected from a woman aged 45-60 years in good health. The CDR3 loop is CASSQEGHPGDETQYF.